This note documents a single TCR beta chain sequence. This clonotype turned up a few times. There is no known antigen for this receptor. Per-nucleotide qualities are absent, and no much larger clonotype sits a single base away. Per the publication, the treatment or condition label means: allogeneic hematopoietic cell transplantation with graft depleted of TCRalphabeta T cells and CD19 B cells. The children who served as transplant recipients had been given grafts of TCRalphabeta/CD19-depleted allogeneic hematopoietic cells. The data derive from a study of T-cell reconstitution after alpha-beta-depleted transplantation in children (dated by TCRdb to between 2015 and 2016). For context, the study as a whole: T-cell immune reconstitution after TCRalphabeta/CD19-depleted allogeneic hematopoietic cell transplantation in children was quantitatively tracked in the study by means of TCR repertoire profiling. Results the study describes overall, beyond this receptor: The high TCRbeta diversity at day 60 in some patients was ascribed to recipient T cells and intrathymic progenitors that had survived conditioning. About two months after transplant, the apparently early recovery of alphabetaT-cell counts reportedly depended on just several hundred clones that had expanded rapidly and came from non-depleted graft cells. The frequencies of hyperexpanded clones fell over the following months, and after one year, T-cell counts and TCRbeta diversity were mostly attributed to newly produced T cells.

Libraries were made using PCR. Sequenced on an Illumina HiSeq 2500. Molecular barcoding was employed in the preparation of TCR libraries, with unique molecular identifiers being used to normalize TCRbeta repertoire quantification. TCRdb ran its own pipeline on the public reads, namely fastp trimming at Q25 and MiXCR clone calling, and kept in-frame beta chains. Each entry merges the rows of one CDR3 protein and shows their most common DNA and genes. The sample yields about 580,000 distinct CDR3 sequences; roughly 30% were counted once. 30% to 40% of the sample rests with the top ten. The germline V and J ends show losses of 0 bases and 4 bases respectively, and no gene match explains 3 bases of the junction. The germline V gene (reference sequence) supplies CDR1 MNHEY and CDR2 SMNVEV. From cysteine to phenylalanine, the CDR3 is 15 amino acids long. Only the CDR3 part of the read is kept: 45 bases, read in frame from the first base.

The rearrangement combines TRBV27 with TRBJ2-3; TRBD2 fits 8 bases in the junction. The TCR was taken from a boy younger than two with Wiskott-Aldrich syndrome, due to receive a stem cell transplant. The sequenced sample was PBMCs, obtained before TCRalphabeta/CD19-depleted stem cell transplant. The DNA sequence is TGTGCCAGCAGTTTATCAGCGGGAGTCGCAGATACGCAGTATTTT. It translates to CASSLSAGVADTQYF.